A single sample gave rise to the 19 T cell receptor beta chains below, sequenced in a study of shared clonotypes between healthy human individuals. The table came from immunoSEQ multiplex PCR; TCRdb's copy has only in-frame clones and leaves some out. Of under 550,000 clones listed, roughly 95% are singletons. Sample: naive CD4+ T cells sorted from blood. Regarding subset: CD45RA+ positively selected. The receptors were sampled from a woman in her twenties or thirties in good health.

The rearrangement uses TRBV19 and TRBJ2-3, with D unclear. V lost 5 bases, J lost 7 bases, and 16 bases lay in between. The CDR3 is made up of 14 amino acids. Germline loops: CDR1 LNHDA, CDR2 SQIVND (reference sequence). CDR3 nucleotides: TGTGCCAGTAGTCCCCCCCGGGCCGCGTATACGCAGTATTTT. It specifies CASSPPRAAYTQYF.

V and J are TRBV7-9 and TRBJ1-1; D not certain. Trimming cost V 3 bases and J 1 base, with 6 bases left between them. Germline V lookup: CDR1 SEHNR, CDR2 FQNEAQ (reference sequence). This CDR3 has 13 amino acids. CDR3 sequence reads: CASSFAGNTEAFF. The CDR3 nucleotides read TGTGCCAGCAGCTTCGCAGGGAACACTGAAGCTTTCTTT. Together with reference TRBV7-9 and TRBJ1-1, the CDR3 gives the full variable domain: DTGVSQNPRHKITKRGQNVTFRCDPISEHNRLYWYRQTLGQGPEFLTYFQNEAQLEKSRLLSDRFSAERPKGSFSTLEIQRTEQGDSAMYLCASSFAGNTEAFFGQGTRLTVV.

The CDR3 reads CASSESESAYNEQFF. The CDR3 DNA follows: TGTGCCAGCAGTGAAAGCGAATCGGCCTACAATGAGCAGTTCTTC. This rearrangement joins TRBV6-1 to TRBJ2-1; the D is unclear. This CDR3 is 15 amino acids long. The V gene lost 2 bases and the J gene lost 2 bases, with 10 bases spanning the gap. In germline, CDR1 is MNHNS, CDR2 SASEGT.

This clone was detected once. The CDR3 DNA follows: TGTGCCAGCATACCCCGGGACGGACTGACCGGGGAGCTGTTTTTT. This gives the protein CASIPRDGLTGELFF. J is TRBJ2-2 and V is TRBV6-1, with D perhaps assigned TRBD1 or TRBD2 (5 bases each). Per the germline V gene, CDR1 is MNHNS and CDR2 is SASEGT. Deletions cut 7 bases from V and 5 bases from J, with 17 bases between. The CDR3 loop spans 15 amino acids.

This rearrangement joins TRBV7-9 to TRBJ1-6; D is possibly TRBD1 (5 bases). The CDR3 runs 15 residues. Germline CDR1 is SEHNR and CDR2 is FQNEAQ (reference sequence). The V end was cut by 5 bases, the J end by 13 bases, with 21 bases between. In nucleotides, the CDR3 is TGTGCCAGCAGCAACACTGGAGCCGAACGGGGGCCCCTCCACTTT. It yields the protein CASSNTGAERGPLHF.

The rearrangement uses TRBV15 and TRBJ2-7; D uncertain. V dropped 0 bases and J dropped 3 bases, with 12 bases sitting between them. Germline CDR1 and CDR2: LNHNV and YYDKDF (reference sequence). This CDR3 region has 15 residues. The CDR3 DNA reads as TGTGCCACCAGCAGAGATCTTGTGGTCTTCTACGAGCAGTACTTC. This codes for CATSRDLVVFYEQYF.

Worth noting for this clone: The sample has other DNA sequences that encode this CDR3 too. The chain recombines TRBV5-1 with TRBJ2-6; no reliable D call. V lost 0 bases to trimming and J lost 1 base, with 5 bases between them. The CDR3 is 15 residues long. Per germline, CDR1 SGHRS and CDR2 YFSETQ. The CDR3, as DNA: TGCGCCAGCAGCTTGGAAGGGTCTGGGGCCAACGTCCTGACTTTC. It yields the protein CASSLEGSGANVLTF.

This chain links TRBV28 with TRBJ1-2; D is undetermined. The germline CDR1 and CDR2 sequences are MDHEN and SYDVKM. The CDR3 contains 13 residues. The ends were cut back, 3 bases at V and 2 bases at J, with 7 bases in the middle. The CDR3 loop is CASSFEVNYGYTF. DNA for the CDR3: TGTGCCAGCAGTTTTGAGGTCAACTATGGCTACACCTTC.

The chain carries TRBV11-2 and TRBJ2-2; 9 bases line up with TRBD1. V shed 5 bases and J 3 bases; nucleotides not matched to a gene: 13. This CDR3 has 18 residues. The V gene's germline CDR1 is SGHAT and CDR2 FQNNGV. DNA of the CDR3: TGTGCCAGCAGCGCCCCCATTGGACAGGGGACCTACACCGGGGAGCTGTTTTTT. It is translated as CASSAPIGQGTYTGELFF.

This CDR3 is CASSQSPLAENTGELFF. In DNA, the CDR3 is TGCGCCAGCAGTCAATCCCCACTAGCTGAGAACACCGGGGAGCTGTTTTTT. This chain links TRBV23-1 with TRBJ2-2; perhaps TRBD2 as D (6 bases). TRBV23-1 is an ORF, and what it does is uncertain. The CDR3 sequence is 17 residues long. V was shortened by 0 bases and J by 1 base, with 12 bases between the two germline ends.

The chain carries TRBV11-2 and TRBJ2-7; D is uncertain. The CDR3 has 14 amino acids. Germline CDR1 SGHAT, CDR2 FQNNGV. Trimming took 4 bases from V and 4 from J, leaving 14 bases between them. In nucleotides, the CDR3 is TGTGCCAGCAGCTACGACGCGACGTATTACGAGCAGTACTTC. This translates into CASSYDATYYEQYF.

The chain is built from TRBV10-3 and TRBJ1-1; TRBD1 might be the D (6 bases). V shed 4 bases and J shed 1 base, with 10 bases lying between them. This CDR3 has 14 residues. Germline assignment: CDR1 ENHRY and CDR2 SYGVKD. CDR3 bases: TGTGCCATCAGTGGACAGGATCGGAACACTGAAGCTTTCTTT. It is translated as CAISGQDRNTEAFF.

To note about this clone: The sample has other DNA sequences that encode this CDR3 too. The chain recombines TRBV6-5 with TRBJ1-1; TRBD1 is a possible D gene (5 bases). The germline gives CDR1 MNHEY, CDR2 SVGAGI. The CDR3 loop spans 13 amino acids. The germline V and J ends were trimmed by 5 bases and 2 bases, with 9 bases remaining between them. The CDR3 spells CASSLGGNTEAFF. The CDR3 nucleotides read TGTGCCAGCAGTCTGGGGGGAAACACTGAAGCTTTCTTT.

The rearrangement links TRBV5-1 to TRBJ2-1; 14 nucleotides line up with TRBD2. Losses at the gene ends were 4 bases for V and 9 bases for J; bases not matched to a gene: 9. The germline CDR1 and CDR2 sequences are SGHRS and YFSETQ. The CDR3 totals 16 residues. CDR3: CASSGEGTSGSGEQFF. The CDR3 nucleotides read TGCGCCAGCAGCGGAGAGGGGACTAGCGGGAGTGGTGAGCAGTTCTTC.

V gene TRBV18 combines with J gene TRBJ1-3; 9 positions match TRBD1. CDR1 KGHSH and CDR2 LQKENI come from the germline V gene. Trimming at V came to 2 bases and at J to 0 bases, leaving 5 bases not matched to a gene. There are 17 residues in the CDR3. CDR3 residues: CASSPIGTGLSGNTIYF. CDR3 sequence (DNA): TGTGCCAGCTCACCAATTGGGACAGGGCTCTCTGGAAACACCATATATTTT.

The sample holds one count of this clone. The gene calls are TRBV18 and TRBJ1-2, with D tentatively TRBD1 (5 bases). Germline CDR1 reads KGHSH; CDR2 reads LQKENI. The CDR3 runs to 13 residues. The V gene lost 6 bases and the J gene lost 3 bases, with 11 bases spanning the gap. DNA for the CDR3: TGTGCCAGCTCGCCAGGGTTGGACTATGGCTACACCTTC. Translating gives CASSPGLDYGYTF.

The chain recombines TRBV25-1 with TRBJ2-1; perhaps TRBD2 as D (7 bases). Germline CDR1 is MGHDK and CDR2 is SYGVNS. The V and J ends lost 10 bases and 4 bases respectively, with 20 bases between them. The CDR3 is 15 amino acids. Here the CDR3 DNA reads TGTGCCATCGGGGAGGGGGGACTCGGTTACAATGAGCAGTTCTTC. As protein: CAIGEGGLGYNEQFF.

This chain uses TRBV29-1 with TRBJ2-7; D call uncertain. Germline CDR1 SQVTM, CDR2 ANQGSEA. The CDR3 has 17 residues. The V gene lost 1 base and the J gene lost 2 bases, with 21 bases spanning the gap. The CDR3 coding sequence is TGCAGCGTTGAAGCCCCCCCACGACCCAACGCCCCCTACGAGCAGTACTTC. Protein sequence: CSVEAPPRPNAPYEQYF.

This sequence joins TRBV28 and TRBJ1-5; TRBD1 matches at 8 bases. The CDR3 is made up of 14 amino acids. CDR1 and CDR2 (germline): MDHEN, SYDVKM. V lost 7 bases, J lost 4 bases, and 6 bases stayed unmatched. The CDR3 region is CASNGQGINQPQHF. CDR3 sequence (DNA): TGTGCCAGCAACGGACAGGGAATTAATCAGCCCCAGCATTTT.